The 18 T cell receptor beta chains below were found in one sample sequenced in a study of cytomegalovirus exposure and HLA in healthy donors. PCR was performed using 60 Vbeta and 13 Jbeta primers. Sequencing was performed with immunoSEQ multiplex PCR; in TCRdb, only in-frame clones are kept and a portion is missing. Its table lists over 100,000 clones. The specimen was PBMCs. All receptors derive from a woman in her thirties or forties in good health and CMV-seropositive.

CDR3 amino acids: CATFKGAFF. The CDR3 DNA sequence: TGTGCCACTTTTAAGGGGGCTTTCTTT. This sequence joins TRBV3-1 (or the pseudogene TRBV3-2) and TRBJ1-1; perhaps TRBD1 as D (5 bases). CDR3 size: 9 residues. Trimming shortened V by 10 bases and J by 11 bases, and 11 bases separated the two germline ends. The germline CDR1 and CDR2 sequences are LGHDT and YNNKEL (reference sequence).

V is TRBV5-4 and J is TRBJ1-4; 7 nucleotides match TRBD1. V lost 5 bases to trimming and J lost 7 bases; unmatched junction nucleotides: 14. Germline V lookup: CDR1 SGHNT, CDR2 YYREEE (reference sequence). The CDR3 spans 16 residues. The CDR3 nucleotides are TGTGCCAGCAGTCAAAACCCCGGACAGGAGAGTGAAAAACTGTTTTTT. Its translation is CASSQNPGQESEKLFF.

This chain connects TRBV7-2 to TRBJ2-2; D is uncertain. This CDR3 is built from 12 residues. V was shortened by 3 bases and J by 5 bases, with 4 bases between the two germline ends. Germline V gene data show CDR1 as SGHTA and CDR2 as FQGNSA. DNA of the CDR3: TGTGCCAGCAGCTTGGCAACCGGGGAGCTGTTTTTT. This encodes CASSLATGELFF.

The rearrangement links TRBV28 to TRBJ2-7; tentative D call: TRBD1 (5 bases). V was shortened by 4 bases and J by 12 bases, with 19 bases between the two germline ends. CDR1 MDHEN and CDR2 SYDVKM come from the germline V gene. The length of the CDR3 is 13 residues. CDR3 coding DNA: TGTGCCAGCAGTTCGAACGACTCAGGGTTCGGGTACTTC. Encoded protein: CASSSNDSGFGYF.

The rearrangement uses TRBV6-6 and TRBJ2-7; perhaps TRBD2 as D (6 bases). V was shortened by 6 bases and J by 1 base, with 16 bases between the two germline ends. Per the germline V gene, CDR1 is MNHNY and CDR2 is SVGAGI (reference sequence). The CDR3 totals 15 residues. The DNA of the CDR3 is TGTGCCAGCAGCCCGGCGGGATCTAGGTCCTACGAGCAGTACTTC. Its protein is CASSPAGSRSYEQYF.

CDR3 region: CSVPSGIGTDTQYF. Here the CDR3 DNA reads TGCAGCGTTCCTAGCGGGATAGGCACAGATACGCAGTATTTT. This chain joins TRBV29-1 and TRBJ2-3; 9 nucleotides align to TRBD2. The germline CDR1 and CDR2 sequences are SQVTM and ANQGSEA. The CDR3 length is 14 residues. V was pared by 5 bases and J by 1 base, with 4 bases of the junction left unmatched.

This chain links TRBV28 with TRBJ2-5, with 9 bases that match TRBD1. The CDR3 spans 16 residues. Germline V CDR1 and CDR2: MDHEN, SYDVKM. V lost 2 bases and J lost 2; bases outside the gene matches: 6. CDR3 protein: CASSLRQGEGQETQYF. The CDR3 DNA reads TGTGCCAGCAGTTTACGACAGGGGGAGGGACAAGAGACCCAGTACTTC.

Here the CDR3 DNA reads TGTGCCAGCAGAGAGGCGGGATCAGATACGCAGTATTTT. It is translated as CASREAGSDTQYF. V usage is TRBV11-2 and J usage is TRBJ2-3; D is possibly TRBD2 (6 bases). From germline, CDR1 is SGHAT and CDR2 FQNNGV. The CDR3 is 13 amino acids. Trimming removed 6 bases at V and 4 bases at J, with 11 bases between.

The chain carries TRBV5-1 and TRBJ1-1; possible D gene TRBD1, 5 bases. The length of the CDR3 is 15 residues. The V gene lost 0 bases and the J gene lost 1 base, with 10 bases spanning the gap. From germline, CDR1 is SGHRS and CDR2 YFSETQ. The CDR3, as DNA: TGCGCCAGCAGCTTGGCCTTGGGGGGGAACACTGAAGCTTTCTTT. It encodes CASSLALGGNTEAFF.

The J gene is TRBJ1-1, the V gene TRBV5-5; a possible D gene is TRBD1 (5 bases). This CDR3 region has 14 residues. Trimming took 4 bases from V and 0 from J, leaving 10 bases between them. Germline V gene data show CDR1 as SGHKS and CDR2 as YYEKEE (reference sequence). CDR3: CASSAQGMNTEAFF. CDR3 sequence (DNA): TGTGCCAGCAGCGCTCAGGGCATGAACACTGAAGCTTTCTTT.

The DNA of the CDR3 is TGTGCCTGGAGGGGCCCCGGGACAGGGGACACCATATATTTT. Protein: CAWRGPGTGDTIYF. This sequence joins TRBV30 and TRBJ1-3, with 10 nucleotides matching TRBD1. The V and J ends lost 3 bases and 8 bases, in that order; junction bases with no gene match: 7. Germline loops: CDR1 GTSNPN, CDR2 SVGIG (reference sequence). The CDR3 is made up of 14 amino acids.

The chain couples TRBV10-2 to TRBJ2-3; 12 positions match TRBD1. Germline V gene data show CDR1 as WSHSY and CDR2 as SAAADI. The ends lost 6 bases at V and 5 bases at J; junction bases unmatched: 3. The CDR3 is made up of 14 amino acids. CDR3 nucleotide sequence: TGCGCCAGCAGGGGGACAGGGGGCCGAGATACGCAGTATTTT. This sequence encodes CASRGTGGRDTQYF.

The rearrangement uses TRBV19 and TRBJ1-4; TRBD1 might be the D (5 bases). Trimming took 6 bases from V and 7 from J, leaving 9 bases between them. Per germline, CDR1 LNHDA and CDR2 SQIVND (reference sequence). This CDR3 is 12 amino acids long. The CDR3 DNA reads TGTGCCAGTAGCAGGGTTTTTGAAAAACTGTTTTTT. It is translated as CASSRVFEKLFF.

The V call is TRBV9, the J call TRBJ2-1; 7 bases align to TRBD2. J gave up 0 bases and V 0 bases, and 6 bases lay outside the gene matches. Germline assignment: CDR1 SGDLS and CDR2 YYNGEE. This CDR3 has 17 residues. This CDR3 reads CASSVVMGGSSYNEQFF. CDR3 nucleotides: TGTGCCAGCAGCGTAGTCATGGGCGGGAGCTCCTACAATGAGCAGTTCTTC. Combining the CDR3 with reference TRBV9 and TRBJ2-1 gives the whole variable domain DSGVTQTPKHLITATGQRVTLRCSPRSGDLSVYWYQQSLDQGLQFLIQYYNGEERAKGNILERFSAQQFPDLHSELNLSSLELGDSALYFCASSVVMGGSSYNEQFFGPGTRLTVL.

V is TRBV6-5 and J is TRBJ2-7; D uncertain. V gave up 4 bases and J gave up 1 base, with 8 bases separating them. This CDR3 is 13 amino acids long. Germline V lookup: CDR1 MNHEY, CDR2 SVGAGI. The CDR3 nucleotides read TGTGCCAGCAGTTCGACGGAGTCCTACGAGCAGTACTTC. Protein sequence: CASSSTESYEQYF.

The chain carries TRBV6-1 and TRBJ2-7; TRBD2 is a possible D gene (5 bases). V was cut by 7 bases and J by 2 bases, with 12 bases left in between. Germline assignment: CDR1 MNHNS and CDR2 SASEGT. CDR3 length: 13 residues. CDR3 nucleotides: TGTGCCAGCATCGGGAACCTCCCCTACGAGCAGTACTTC. Its protein is CASIGNLPYEQYF.

CDR3 protein: CASSPYHGGTYEQYF. CDR3 in DNA: TGTGCCAGCAGCCCCTACCACGGAGGCACCTACGAGCAGTACTTC. The chain combines TRBV28 with TRBJ2-7; D may be TRBD2 (5 bases). V dropped 6 bases and J dropped 2 bases, with 17 bases sitting between them. The CDR3 has 15 amino acids. Germline CDR1 MDHEN, CDR2 SYDVKM.

The chain couples TRBV7-8 to TRBJ1-1, with D possibly being TRBD1 (6 bases). The CDR3 has 16 residues. V gave up 5 bases and J gave up 0 bases, with 16 bases separating them. Germline V gene lookup returns CDR1 SGHVS and CDR2 FQNEAQ. The CDR3 DNA reads TGTGCCAGCAGCCGACAAGGGACACCAATGAACACTGAAGCTTTCTTT. Protein: CASSRQGTPMNTEAFF.